One and the same sample provided the 8 T cell receptor beta chains below, sequenced in a study of cytotoxic CD8 clonotypes in ibrutinib-treated CLL. TCRdb's copy holds only in-frame clones and misses some; the assay was immunoSEQ multiplex PCR. The data hold 70,000 to 85,000 clones, with 70% to 90% observed a single time. The specimen was PBMCs, collected at disease progression, from a patient treated with ibrutinib. The receptors here all came from a human donor with chronic lymphocytic leukemia.

V is TRBV5-4 and J is TRBJ2-7, with 8 nucleotides matching TRBD2. V trimming: 4 bases; J trimming: 4 bases; junction bases outside the gene matches: 7. The CDR3 consists of 14 residues. In germline, CDR1 is SGHNT, CDR2 YYREEE (reference sequence). The CDR3 nucleotides read TGTGCCAGCAGCAACGGACTAGCCAGATACGAGCAGTACTTC. It specifies CASSNGLARYEQYF.

The V and J genes are TRBV29-1 and TRBJ2-4; 9 nucleotides match TRBD1. V lost 4 bases and J lost 8; bases outside the gene matches: 6. Looked up from germline, CDR1 is SQVTM and CDR2 is ANQGSEA. This CDR3 has 13 residues. CDR3 region: CSVVVQGADIQYF. In DNA form, the CDR3 reads TGCAGCGTTGTGGTACAGGGGGCAGACATTCAGTACTTC.

This rearrangement joins TRBV2 to TRBJ1-4, with TRBD1 matching 9 bases. The ends lost 4 bases at V and 5 bases at J; junction bases unmatched: 2. CDR3 size: 14 residues. The V gene's germline CDR1 is SNHLY and CDR2 FYNNEI. The CDR3 here is CASSGTGGNEKLFF. CDR3 DNA: TGTGCCAGCAGTGGAACAGGGGGCAATGAAAAACTGTTTTTT.

This chain links TRBV9 with TRBJ2-2; D is ambiguous. The germline gives CDR1 SGDLS, CDR2 YYNGEE. Trimming pared 0 bases from V and 0 bases from J, leaving 6 bases between. The length of the CDR3 is 15 residues. The CDR3 nucleotides read TGTGCCAGCAGCGTAGCCCCAGCGAACACCGGGGAGCTGTTTTTT. This translates into CASSVAPANTGELFF.

The chain combines TRBV11-3 with TRBJ2-1; D might be TRBD1 or TRBD2, each matching 6 bases. The CDR3 consists of 15 residues. The V gene lost 3 bases and the J gene lost 1 base, with 10 bases spanning the gap. CDR1 and CDR2 (germline): SGHNT, YENEEA. The CDR3 sequence: CASSLSGASYNEQFF. CDR3 DNA sequence: TGTGCCAGCAGCTTGTCGGGGGCTTCCTACAATGAGCAGTTCTTC.

This chain's CDR3 is CASSLDGSPGKLFF. As DNA, the CDR3 is TGTGCCAGCAGCTTAGATGGGTCCCCTGGAAAACTGTTTTTT. The chain joins TRBV11-2 to TRBJ1-4; no clear D. This CDR3 comprises 14 residues. Trimming took off 0 bases at V and 10 bases at J, with 12 bases between the two ends. Germline assignment: CDR1 SGHAT and CDR2 FQNNGV.

The chain carries TRBV7-6 and TRBJ2-2, with D maybe TRBD2 (5 bases). This CDR3 comprises 14 residues. Germline V gene data show CDR1 as SGHVS and CDR2 as FNYEAQ. Trimming shortened V by 2 bases and J by 7 bases, and 11 bases separated the two germline ends. CDR3 amino acids: CASSLISAGGELFF. CDR3 DNA: TGTGCCAGCAGCTTAATTAGCGCGGGCGGGGAGCTGTTTTTT. The variable domain in full, with the rest retrieved from reference TRBV7-6 and TRBJ2-2, is GAGVSQSPRYKVTKRGQDVALRCDPISGHVSLYWYRQALGQGPEFLTYFNYEAQQDKSGLPNDRFSAERPEGSISTLTIQRTEQRDSAMYRCASSLISAGGELFFGEGSRLTVL.

The chain couples TRBV15 to TRBJ1-4; D ambiguous. Trimming left V 3 bases short and J 4 bases short, with 9 bases between. CDR1 and CDR2 (germline): LNHNV, YYDKDF (reference sequence). CDR3 length: 14 residues. The CDR3 DNA sequence: TGTGCCACCAGCAGTTACGCCGGTAATGAAAAACTGTTTTTT. Protein sequence: CATSSYAGNEKLFF.